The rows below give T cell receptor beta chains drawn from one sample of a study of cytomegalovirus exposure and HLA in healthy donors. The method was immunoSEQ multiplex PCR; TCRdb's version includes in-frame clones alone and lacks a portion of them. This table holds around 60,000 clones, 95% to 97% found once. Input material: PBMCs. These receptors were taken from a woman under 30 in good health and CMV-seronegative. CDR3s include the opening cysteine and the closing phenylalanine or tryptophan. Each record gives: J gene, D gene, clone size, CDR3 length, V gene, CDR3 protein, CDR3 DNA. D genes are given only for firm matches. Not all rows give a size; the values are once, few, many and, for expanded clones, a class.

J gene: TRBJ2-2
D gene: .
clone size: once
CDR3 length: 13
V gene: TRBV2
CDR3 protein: CASKVSVTGELFF
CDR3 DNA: TGTGCCAGCAAAGTGTCGGTCACCGGGGAGCTGTTTTTT

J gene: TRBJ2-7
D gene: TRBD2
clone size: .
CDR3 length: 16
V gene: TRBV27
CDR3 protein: CASSPWGGSFSYEQYF
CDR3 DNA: TGTGCCAGCAGTCCTTGGGGCGGGAGTTTCTCCTACGAGCAGTACTTC

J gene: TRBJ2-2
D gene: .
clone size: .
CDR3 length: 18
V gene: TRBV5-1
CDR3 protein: CASSPEPLGGGNTGELFF
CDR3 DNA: TGCGCCAGCAGCCCGGAACCCCTAGGGGGGGGAAACACCGGGGAGCTGTTTTTT

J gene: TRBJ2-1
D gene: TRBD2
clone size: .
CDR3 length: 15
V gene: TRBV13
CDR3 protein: CASSLDGRAGNEQFF
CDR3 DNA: TGTGCCAGCAGCTTAGACGGGAGGGCCGGGAATGAGCAGTTCTTC

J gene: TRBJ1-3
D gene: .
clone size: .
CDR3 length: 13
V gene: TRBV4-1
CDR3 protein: CASSQQEADTIYF
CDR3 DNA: TGCGCCAGCAGCCAACAAGAGGCGGACACCATATATTTT

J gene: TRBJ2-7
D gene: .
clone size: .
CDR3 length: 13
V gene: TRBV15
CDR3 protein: CATSRDISYEQYF
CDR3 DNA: TGTGCCACCAGCAGAGATATCTCCTACGAGCAGTACTTC

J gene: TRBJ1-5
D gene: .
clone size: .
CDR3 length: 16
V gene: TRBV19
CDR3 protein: CASSTPTGETNQPQHF
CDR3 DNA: TGTGCCAGTAGCACCCCGACAGGCGAAACCAATCAGCCCCAGCATTTT

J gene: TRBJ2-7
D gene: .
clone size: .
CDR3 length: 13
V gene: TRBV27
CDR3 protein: CASSPGPTYEQYF
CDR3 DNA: TGTGCCAGCAGTCCGGGTCCCACCTACGAGCAGTACTTC

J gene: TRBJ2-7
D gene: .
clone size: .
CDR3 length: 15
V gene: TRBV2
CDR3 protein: CASRPRGAGAYEQYF
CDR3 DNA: TGTGCCAGCAGACCCAGGGGGGCAGGGGCCTACGAGCAGTACTTC

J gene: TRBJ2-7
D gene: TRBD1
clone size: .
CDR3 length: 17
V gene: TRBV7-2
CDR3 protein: CASSLRRTGAPTYEQYF
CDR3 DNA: TGTGCCAGCAGCCTACGCCGGACAGGGGCCCCAACCTACGAGCAGTACTTC

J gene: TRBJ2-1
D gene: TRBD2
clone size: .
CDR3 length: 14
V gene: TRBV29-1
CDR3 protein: CSVVGASGKNEQFF
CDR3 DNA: TGCAGCGTTGTAGGCGCTAGCGGAAAAAATGAGCAGTTCTTC

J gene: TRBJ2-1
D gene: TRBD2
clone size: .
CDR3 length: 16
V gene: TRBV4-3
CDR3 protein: CASSQVGLPNYNEQFF
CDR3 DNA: TGCGCCAGCAGCCAAGTGGGACTACCCAATTACAATGAGCAGTTCTTC

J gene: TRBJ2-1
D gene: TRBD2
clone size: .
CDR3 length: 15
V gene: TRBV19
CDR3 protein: CASSKLAGGYNEQFF
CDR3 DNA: TGTGCCAGTAGTAAACTAGCGGGAGGTTACAATGAGCAGTTCTTC

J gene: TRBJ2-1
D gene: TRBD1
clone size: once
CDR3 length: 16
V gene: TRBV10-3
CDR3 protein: CATTARDRGSYNEQFF
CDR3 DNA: TGTGCCACCACCGCCCGGGACAGGGGGTCCTACAATGAGCAGTTCTTC

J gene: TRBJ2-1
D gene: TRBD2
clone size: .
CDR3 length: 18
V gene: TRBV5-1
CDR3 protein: CASSPKGGLAGAVTEQFF
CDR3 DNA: TGCGCCAGCAGCCCCAAAGGGGGACTAGCGGGAGCAGTGACTGAGCAGTTCTTC

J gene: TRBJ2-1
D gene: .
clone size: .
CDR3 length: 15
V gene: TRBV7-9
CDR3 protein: CASSLGGGANNEQFF
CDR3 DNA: TGTGCCAGCAGCTTAGGGGGCGGGGCAAACAATGAGCAGTTCTTC

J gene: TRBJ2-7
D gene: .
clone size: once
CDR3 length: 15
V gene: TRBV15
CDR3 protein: CATSRDAGGRYEQYF
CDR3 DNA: TGTGCCACCAGCAGAGATGCCGGGGGTAGGTACGAGCAGTACTTC

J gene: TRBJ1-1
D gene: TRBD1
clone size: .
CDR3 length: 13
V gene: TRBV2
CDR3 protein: CATRGQLNTEAFF
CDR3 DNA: TGTGCCACCAGGGGACAGCTGAACACTGAAGCTTTCTTT

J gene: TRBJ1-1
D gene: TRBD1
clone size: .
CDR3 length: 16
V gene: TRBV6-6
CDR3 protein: CASSYTQGGGNTEAFF
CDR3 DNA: TGTGCCAGCAGTTATACCCAGGGGGGTGGGAACACTGAAGCTTTCTTT

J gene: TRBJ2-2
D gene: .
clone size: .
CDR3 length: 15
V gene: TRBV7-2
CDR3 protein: CASSLGEAPQGELFF
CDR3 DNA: TGTGCCAGCAGCTTGGGGGAGGCCCCCCAGGGGGAGCTGTTTTTT

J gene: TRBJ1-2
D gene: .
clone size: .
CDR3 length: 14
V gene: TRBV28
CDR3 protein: CASSPLTGNYGYTF
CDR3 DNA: TGTGCCAGCAGTCCCCTCACAGGGAACTATGGCTACACCTTC

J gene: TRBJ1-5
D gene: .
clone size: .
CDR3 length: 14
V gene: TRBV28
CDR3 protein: CASSLWSGNQPQHF
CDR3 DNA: TGTGCCAGCAGTTTATGGTCGGGAAATCAGCCCCAGCATTTT

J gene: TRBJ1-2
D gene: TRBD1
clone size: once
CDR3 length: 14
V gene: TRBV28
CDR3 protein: CASSPLRGPGGYTF
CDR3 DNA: TGTGCCAGCAGTCCCCTCAGGGGGCCTGGCGGCTACACCTTC

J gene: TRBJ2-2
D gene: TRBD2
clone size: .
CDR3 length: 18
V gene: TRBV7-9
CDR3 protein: CASSLGLAGGPNTGELFF
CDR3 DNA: TGTGCCAGCAGCCTCGGACTAGCGGGAGGACCGAACACCGGGGAGCTGTTTTTT

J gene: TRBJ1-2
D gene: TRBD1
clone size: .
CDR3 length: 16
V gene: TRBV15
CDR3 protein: CATSNRYRGRFWGYTF
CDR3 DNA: TGTGCCACCAGCAACCGTTACAGGGGGCGATTCTGGGGCTACACCTTC

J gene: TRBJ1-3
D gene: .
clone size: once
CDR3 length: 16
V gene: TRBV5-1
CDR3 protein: CASSPTRRGSGNTIYF
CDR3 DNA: TGCGCCAGCAGCCCTACCCGGAGGGGCTCTGGAAACACCATATATTTT

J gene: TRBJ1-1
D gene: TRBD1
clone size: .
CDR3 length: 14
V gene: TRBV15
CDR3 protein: CATSRWDRNTEAFF
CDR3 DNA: TGTGCCACCAGCAGGTGGGACAGGAACACTGAAGCTTTCTTT

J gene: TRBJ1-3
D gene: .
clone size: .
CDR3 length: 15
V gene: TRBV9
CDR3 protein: CASSVDRAGGNTIYF
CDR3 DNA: TGTGCCAGCAGCGTGGACCGGGCGGGGGGAAACACCATATATTTT

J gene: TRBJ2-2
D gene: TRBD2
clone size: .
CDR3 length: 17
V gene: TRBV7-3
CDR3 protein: CASTPAGVAGGTGELFF
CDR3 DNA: TGTGCCAGCACCCCCGCGGGGGTAGCGGGAGGCACCGGGGAGCTGTTTTTT

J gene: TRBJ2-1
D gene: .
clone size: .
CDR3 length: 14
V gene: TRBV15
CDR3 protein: CATSRAPGLHEQFF
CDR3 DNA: TGTGCCACCAGCAGAGCTCCCGGGTTGCATGAGCAGTTCTTC

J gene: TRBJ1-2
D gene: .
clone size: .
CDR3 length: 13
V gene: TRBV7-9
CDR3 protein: CASSPDTRGGYTF
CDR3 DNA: TGTGCCAGCAGCCCGGACACAAGGGGCGGCTACACCTTC

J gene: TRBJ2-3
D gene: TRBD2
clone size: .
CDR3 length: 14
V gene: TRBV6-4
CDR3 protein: CASSDSAGGDTQYF
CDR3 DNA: TGTGCCAGCAGTGACTCTGCGGGAGGGGATACGCAGTATTTT

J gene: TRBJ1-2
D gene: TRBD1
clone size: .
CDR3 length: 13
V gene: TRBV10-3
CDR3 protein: CAIRGTGGSGYTF
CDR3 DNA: TGTGCCATCCGGGGGACAGGGGGGTCTGGCTACACCTTC

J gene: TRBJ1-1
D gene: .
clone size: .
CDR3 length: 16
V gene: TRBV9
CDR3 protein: CASSPHPERASREAFF
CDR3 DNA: TGTGCCAGCAGCCCCCACCCGGAGAGGGCGTCCCGTGAAGCTTTCTTT

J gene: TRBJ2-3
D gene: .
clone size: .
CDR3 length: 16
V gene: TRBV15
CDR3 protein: CATSRDRAGSTDTQYF
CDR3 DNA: TGTGCCACCAGCAGAGATCGGGCGGGAAGCACAGATACGCAGTATTTT

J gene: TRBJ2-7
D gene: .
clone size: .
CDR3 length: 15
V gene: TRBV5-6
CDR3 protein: CASSPQGRGRYEQYF
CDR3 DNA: TGTGCCAGCAGCCCCCAGGGGAGGGGTCGGTACGAGCAGTACTTC

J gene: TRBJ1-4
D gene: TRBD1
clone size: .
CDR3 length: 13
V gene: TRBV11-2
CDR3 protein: CASSLEQGSKLFF
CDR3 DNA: TGTGCCAGCAGCTTGGAACAGGGGAGCAAACTGTTTTTT

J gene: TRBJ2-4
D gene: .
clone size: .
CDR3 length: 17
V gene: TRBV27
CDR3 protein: CASSLLGRPGAKNIQYF
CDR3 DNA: TGTGCCAGCAGTTTATTGGGCCGTCCAGGGGCCAAAAACATTCAGTACTTC

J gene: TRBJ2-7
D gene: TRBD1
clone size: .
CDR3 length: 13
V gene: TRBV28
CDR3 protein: CASRVGTGGGQYF
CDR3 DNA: TGTGCCAGCAGAGTGGGGACAGGGGGCGGGCAGTACTTC

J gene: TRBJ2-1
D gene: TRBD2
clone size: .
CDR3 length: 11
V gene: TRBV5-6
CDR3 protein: CATSGGHEQFF
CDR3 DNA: TGTGCCACCTCGGGGGGGCATGAGCAGTTCTTC

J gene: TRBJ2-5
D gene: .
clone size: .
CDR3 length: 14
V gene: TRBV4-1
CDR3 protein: CASSYQTIKETQYF
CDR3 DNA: TGCGCCAGCAGCTACCAGACTATTAAAGAGACCCAGTACTTC

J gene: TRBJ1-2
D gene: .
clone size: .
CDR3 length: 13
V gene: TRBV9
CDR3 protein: CASSVGSRGGYTF
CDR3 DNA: TGTGCCAGCAGCGTAGGGTCGCGGGGTGGCTACACCTTC

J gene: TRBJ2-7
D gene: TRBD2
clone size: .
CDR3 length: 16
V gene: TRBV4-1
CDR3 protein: CASSPEGGGRMNEQYF
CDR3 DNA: TGCGCCAGCAGCCCAGAAGGCGGCGGGAGGATGAACGAGCAGTACTTC

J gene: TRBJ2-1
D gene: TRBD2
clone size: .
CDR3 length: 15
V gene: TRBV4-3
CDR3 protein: CASSQGTSGSNEQFF
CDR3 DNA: TGCGCCAGCAGCCAAGGGACTAGCGGGAGTAATGAGCAGTTCTTC

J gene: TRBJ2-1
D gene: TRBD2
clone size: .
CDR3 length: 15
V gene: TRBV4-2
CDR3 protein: CASSQASGSWGEQFF
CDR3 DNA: TGTGCCAGCAGCCAAGCTAGCGGAAGCTGGGGGGAGCAGTTCTTC

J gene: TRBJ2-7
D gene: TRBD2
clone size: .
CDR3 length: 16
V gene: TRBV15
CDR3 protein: CATSPIAGGALYEQYF
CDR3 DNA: TGTGCCACCAGCCCCATAGCGGGAGGAGCTTTGTACGAGCAGTACTTC

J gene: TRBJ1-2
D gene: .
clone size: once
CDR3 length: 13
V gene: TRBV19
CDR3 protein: CASRPGGAYGYTF
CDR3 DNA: TGTGCCAGTAGGCCCGGGGGGGCCTATGGCTACACCTTC

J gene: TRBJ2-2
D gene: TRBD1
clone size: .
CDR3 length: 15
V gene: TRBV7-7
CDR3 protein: CASSQGAPNTGELFF
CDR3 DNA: TGTGCTAGCAGCCAGGGGGCCCCGAACACCGGGGAGCTGTTTTTT

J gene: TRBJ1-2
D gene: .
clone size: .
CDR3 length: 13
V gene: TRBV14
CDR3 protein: CASTASGIGGYTF
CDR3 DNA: TGTGCCAGCACCGCTAGTGGCATCGGTGGCTACACCTTC